This passage covers 11 T cell receptor beta chains from one sample sequenced in a study of vaccination effects on CD4 cells after COVID-19. Their antigen targets remain unknown. Sequencing was preceded by expansion of antigen-specific CD4+ T cells with viral peptide pools in the ViraFEST assay. Scientists isolated CD4+ T cells after a roughly 10-day culture period ended. All vaccine recipients tested negative for nucleocapsid antibodies and had never contracted SARS-CoV-2 infection. Libraries were prepared by immunoSEQ multiplex PCR; TCRdb keeps only in-frame clonotypes and omits some of them. Of 40,000 to 45,000 clones in the sample, roughly 72% were seen once. Sequenced material: CD4+ T cells from PBMCs cultured with SARS-CoV-2 spike peptides, taken before COVID-19 vaccination. All receptors come from a human donor who received a COVID-19 vaccine.

CDR3 nucleotide sequence: TGTGCCAGCAGTTACGCCGTTTATGGCTACACCTTC. It is translated as CASSYAVYGYTF. The chain joins TRBV6-2 or TRBV6-3 to TRBJ1-2; D gene uncertain. V was clipped by 2 bases and J by 5 bases, with 6 bases between them. Germline V gene sequence: CDR1 MNHEY, CDR2 SVGEGT. The CDR3 runs 12 residues.

The rearrangement uses TRBV5-1 and TRBJ2-5; TRBD2 matches at 9 bases. J was trimmed by 3 bases and V by 2 bases; bases with no gene match: 2. CDR1 is SGHRS, CDR2 YFSETQ, per germline. The CDR3 has 14 amino acids. The CDR3 bases are TGCGCCAGCAGCTTCCTAGCGGGGAAAGAGACCCAGTACTTC. Translating it yields CASSFLAGKETQYF.

The chain links TRBV28 to TRBJ2-5; D might be TRBD1 (6 bases). Germline CDR1 is MDHEN and CDR2 is SYDVKM. This CDR3 spans 14 amino acids. V shed 3 bases and J shed 5 bases, with 13 bases lying between them. The CDR3 is CASSLPGEWETQYF. DNA of the CDR3: TGTGCCAGCAGTTTGCCAGGGGAATGGGAGACCCAGTACTTC.

In this sample, this clone turned up a few times. The chain links TRBV19 to TRBJ2-7; TRBD1 might be the D (6 bases). Trimming took off 6 bases at V and 3 bases at J, with 21 bases between the two ends. Germline assignment: CDR1 LNHDA and CDR2 SQIVND (reference sequence). The CDR3 covers 16 residues. For the CDR3, the DNA is TGTGCCAGTAGCTCTGGACAGCCCCCTCGTTGCTACGAGCAGTACGTC. Its protein product is CASSSGQPPRCYEQYV.

This clone was found a few times. The CDR3 coding sequence is TGTGCCAGCAGTTTACTATGGGATGAAAAACTGTTTTTT. Its protein product is CASSLLWDEKLFF. This chain joins TRBV28 and TRBJ1-4; no clear D. With 2 bases removed from V and 6 bases from J, the gap between germline ends came to 7 bases. There are 13 residues in the CDR3. In germline, CDR1 is MDHEN, CDR2 SYDVKM.

The chain recombines TRBV24-1 with TRBJ2-5; D gene ambiguous. With 7 bases removed from V and 3 bases from J, the gap between germline ends came to 14 bases. CDR1 and CDR2 (germline): KGHDR, SFDVKD. The CDR3 runs 14 residues. CDR3 DNA sequence: TGTGCCACCAGGGGCGGACCGGCGAAAGAGACCCAGTACTTC. Protein sequence: CATRGGPAKETQYF.

Only one count was recorded for this clone. This chain links TRBV9 with TRBJ2-1; D gene uncertain. Deletions cut 4 bases from V and 1 base from J, with 12 bases between. The CDR3 extends over 15 amino acids. Germline loops: CDR1 SGDLS, CDR2 YYNGEE. CDR3 in amino acids: CASSPTGLSYNEQFF. As DNA, the CDR3 is TGTGCCAGCAGCCCTACGGGCCTTTCCTACAATGAGCAGTTCTTC.

V and J are TRBV6-5 and TRBJ1-6; 7 bases are shared with TRBD1. The length of the CDR3 is 15 residues. Germline V CDR1 and CDR2: MNHEY, SVGAGI. Trimming removed 0 bases from V and 9 bases from J; junction bases left unmatched: 5. The CDR3 sequence is CASSYSVRGSSPLHF. For the CDR3, the DNA is TGTGCCAGCAGTTACTCGGTCAGGGGGAGTTCACCCCTCCACTTT.

This clone has only a few counts. V and J are TRBV19 and TRBJ2-1; D possibly corresponds to TRBD1 (6 bases). The CDR3 has 14 amino acids. Trimming took 5 bases from V and 5 from J, leaving 13 bases between them. Per the germline V gene, CDR1 is LNHDA and CDR2 is SQIVND (reference sequence). In DNA, the CDR3 is TGTGCCAGTAGTGCGGACAGAATCAACAATGAGCAGTTCTTC. Translated, it gives CASSADRINNEQFF.

The V call is TRBV6-6, the J call TRBJ2-3, with TRBD2 matching over 9 bases. Germline V gene data show CDR1 as MNHNY and CDR2 as SVGAGI (reference sequence). The CDR3 is 14 amino acids. J gave up 5 bases and V 10 bases, and 10 bases lay outside the gene matches. CDR3 protein: CATRRGGALDTQYF. DNA of the CDR3: TGTGCCACCCGACGCGGGGGGGCCTTAGATACGCAGTATTTT.

V usage is TRBV5-1 and J usage is TRBJ2-5; D possibly corresponds to TRBD1 (5 bases). CDR3 length: 14 residues. Between the trimmed V and J ends, which lost 6 bases and 1 base, there was a span of 13 bases. CDR1 and CDR2 from the germline V gene are SGHRS and YFSETQ. The chain's CDR3 is CASNELGAQETQYF. For the CDR3, the DNA is TGCGCCAGCAATGAATTAGGGGCCCAAGAGACCCAGTACTTC.